Listed here are 13 T cell receptor beta chains from one sample, sequenced in a study of CD8+ T cells in alopecia areata. cDNA reverse transcribed from extracted RNA served as the sequencing template. Assay used: immunoSEQ multiplex PCR; TCRdb lists only in-frame clones, some missing. The data hold approximately 82,000 clones, with roughly 51% observed a single time. Sequencing input: NKG2D-high CD8+ T cells sorted from blood. Receptors were obtained from a human donor with alopecia areata.

This chain joins TRBV30 and TRBJ2-3; D possibly corresponds to TRBD2 (5 bases). This CDR3 spans 14 amino acids. Trimming cost V 7 bases and J 8 bases, with 22 bases left between them. Germline assignment: CDR1 GTSNPN and CDR2 SVGIG (reference sequence). The CDR3 DNA is TGTGCCTACCCCGTACCCCAGGACTCGAGTACGCAGTATTTT. Its protein is CAYPVPQDSSTQYF.

This chain links TRBV2 with TRBJ2-7; D assignment may be TRBD1 or TRBD2 (7 bases each). The CDR3 loop spans 13 amino acids. The V end was cut by 7 bases, the J end by 4 bases, with 14 bases between. Per the germline V gene, CDR1 is SNHLY and CDR2 is FYNNEI. As DNA, the CDR3 is TGTGCCAGCACAGGCAGGGGGGGATACGAGCAGTACTTC. Translating gives CASTGRGGYEQYF.

There are a few counts of this clone. CDR3 protein: CASRMPKGNLNTGELFF. The CDR3 DNA reads TGTGCCAGCAGAATGCCAAAGGGGAACCTGAACACCGGGGAGCTGTTTTTT. The J gene is TRBJ2-2, the V gene TRBV28; a possible D gene is TRBD1 (5 bases). CDR1 and CDR2 from the germline V gene are MDHEN and SYDVKM. The CDR3 contains 17 residues. V lost 6 bases and J lost 1, with 18 bases in between.

The table lists this clone with a count of one. Other DNA variants within this sample encode the same CDR3. The rearrangement joins TRBV6-5 to TRBJ2-5; D ambiguous. The CDR3 covers 11 residues. Germline V lookup: CDR1 MNHEY, CDR2 SVGAGI. Between the trimmed V and J ends, which lost 2 bases and 4 bases, there was a span of 2 bases. As DNA, the CDR3 is TGTGCCAGCAGTTACGGAGAGACCCAGTACTTC. As protein: CASSYGETQYF.

The chain carries TRBV5-1 and TRBJ1-2; tentative D call: TRBD1 (5 bases). Germline V lookup: CDR1 SGHRS, CDR2 YFSETQ. This CDR3 is built from 14 residues. Trimming stripped 3 bases from V and 11 bases from J, with 20 bases between. The CDR3 DNA reads as TGCGCCAGCAGCTACATGGGGACCACAGGAGGGTACACCTTC. Translating gives CASSYMGTTGGYTF.

V is TRBV19 and J is TRBJ2-1; 9 bases are a match to TRBD2. Germline CDR1 is LNHDA and CDR2 is SQIVND (reference sequence). The length of the CDR3 is 15 residues. Germline trimming cut 7 bases from V and 4 bases from J; bases unmatched to any gene: 8. CDR3 region: CASIRSSGDYNEQFF. CDR3 nucleotide sequence: TGTGCCAGTATTAGGTCTAGCGGGGATTACAATGAGCAGTTCTTC.

The chain employs TRBV4-1 and TRBJ2-4, with 8 bases matching TRBD2. This CDR3 is built from 15 residues. Trimming removed 5 bases from V and 7 bases from J; junction bases left unmatched: 10. In germline, CDR1 is MGHRA, CDR2 YSYEKL. DNA of the CDR3: TGCGCCAGCAGCGGCGGGGGAGCGGGAGTCAACATTCAGTACTTC. This codes for CASSGGGAGVNIQYF.

The rearrangement links TRBV28 to TRBJ1-1; 9 bases line up with TRBD1. J was trimmed by 3 bases and V by 6 bases; bases with no gene match: 8. CDR3 size: 15 residues. CDR1 and CDR2 (germline): MDHEN, SYDVKM. Here the CDR3 reads CASRLQGARDTEAFF. For the CDR3, the DNA is TGTGCCAGCAGGCTACAGGGGGCGCGGGACACTGAAGCTTTCTTT.

J is TRBJ2-3 and V is TRBV28; D is unclear. Trimming shortened V by 4 bases and J by 0 bases, and 11 bases separated the two germline ends. This CDR3 is 15 amino acids long. CDR1 MDHEN and CDR2 SYDVKM come from the germline V gene. Here the CDR3 reads CASSSVAPSTDTQYF. CDR3 coding DNA: TGTGCCAGCAGTTCGGTCGCCCCTAGCACAGATACGCAGTATTTT. Supplemented by reference TRBV28 and TRBJ2-3, the full variable domain reads DVKVTQSSRYLVKRTGEKVFLECVQDMDHENMFWYRQDPGLGLRLIYFSYDVKMKEKGDIPEGYSVSREKKERFSLILESASTNQTSMYLCASSSVAPSTDTQYFGPGTRLTVL.

V is TRBV29-1 and J is TRBJ2-7; the match to TRBD1 covers 10 bases. The CDR3 spans 15 residues. Germline lookup yields CDR1 SQVTM and CDR2 ANQGSEA. J lost 3 bases, V lost 2 bases, and 7 bases had no gene match. The CDR3 sequence: CSVETAGQGFYEQYF. CDR3 bases: TGCAGCGTTGAAACAGCGGGACAGGGGTTCTACGAGCAGTACTTC.

This clone appeared a few times. This sequence joins TRBV28 and TRBJ2-3; 8 bases line up with TRBD2. The CDR3 totals 16 residues. V trimming: 5 bases; J trimming: 0 bases; junction bases outside the gene matches: 7. Germline CDR1 and CDR2: MDHEN and SYDVKM. CDR3: CASSPNSGESTDTQYF. Here the CDR3 DNA reads TGTGCCAGCAGTCCCAATAGCGGGGAGAGCACAGATACGCAGTATTTT.

This clone was detected a few times. The chain employs TRBV5-4 and TRBJ2-5; weak D call: TRBD2 (5 bases). This CDR3 comprises 13 residues. V lost 4 bases and J lost 6, with 13 bases in between. CDR1 and CDR2 from the germline V gene are SGHNT and YYREEE (reference sequence). The CDR3, as DNA: TGTGCCAGCAGCCAAGGACTTAGGCAGACCCAGTACTTC. The encoded protein is CASSQGLRQTQYF.

In its sample, this clone was seen a few times. The genes are TRBV29-1 and TRBJ1-1; no definite D call. CDR3 length equals 12 residues. CDR1 is SQVTM, CDR2 ANQGSEA, per germline. The V end was cut by 4 bases, the J end by 4 bases, with 10 bases between. In DNA, the CDR3 is TGCAGCGTTGGAGGGTCTGGCACTGAAGCTTTCTTT. This sequence encodes CSVGGSGTEAFF.